One sample yielded the 11 T cell receptor beta chains listed below, sequenced in a study of Ad26.COV2.S vaccination and SARS-CoV-2 variants. Noted treatment: around 19 received Ad26.COV2.S at low or high dose, single or two shots; about 5 received placebo; per-sample allocation not given. Samples were taken on day 63 after the first vaccine or placebo injection. Sequenced by immunoSEQ multiplex PCR; TCRdb stores in-frame clones only, minus some. The sample has 360,000 or so clones; 89% are singletons. The sequenced sample was peripheral blood, obtained in a trial of Ad26.COV2.S vaccine versus placebo. All receptors come from a person between 18 and 60 years old who received the Ad26.COV2.S COVID-19 vaccine or a placebo.

This rearrangement joins TRBV2 to TRBJ1-3; 9 bases match TRBD1. The CDR3 is made up of 15 amino acids. Trimming took 6 bases from V and 0 from J; bases not matched to a gene: 3. The germline gives CDR1 SNHLY, CDR2 FYNNEI. The CDR3 DNA sequence: TGTGCCAGCAGGCCGACAGGGGGCTCTGGAAACACCATATATTTT. Protein: CASRPTGGSGNTIYF.

The rearrangement links TRBV7-8 to TRBJ2-1; D perhaps matches TRBD2 (5 bases). The CDR3 spans 13 residues. V was clipped by 1 base and J by 8 bases, with 9 bases between them. CDR1 is SGHVS, CDR2 FQNEAQ, per germline. The CDR3 protein is CASSLELAYEQFF. The CDR3 DNA reads as TGTGCCAGCAGCTTAGAGCTAGCATATGAGCAGTTCTTC.

V and J are TRBV7-8 and TRBJ2-7, with 9 bases matching TRBD2. V shed 10 bases and J 1 base; nucleotides not matched to a gene: 11. Germline CDR1 and CDR2: SGHVS and FQNEAQ. CDR3 length equals 15 residues. CDR3 DNA: TGTGCCACCCTCGGGGCGGGAGGGCGGTCCTACGAGCAGTACTTC. Its protein is CATLGAGGRSYEQYF.

CDR3 nucleotide sequence: TGTGCCACCACAACCAGGTCCTGGGGCGAGCAGTACTTC. Encoded protein: CATTTRSWGEQYF. The V gene is TRBV5-8, the J gene TRBJ2-7; no reliable D call. The CDR3 consists of 13 residues. V gave up 9 bases and J gave up 6 bases, with 19 bases separating them. Germline CDR1 and CDR2: SGHTS and YDEGEE.

The chain is built from TRBV6-1 and TRBJ1-2; tentatively, D is TRBD1 (5 bases). V lost 3 bases and J 4 bases, leaving 12 bases between the germline ends. In germline, CDR1 is MNHNS, CDR2 SASEGT. This CDR3 spans 14 amino acids. The CDR3 region is CASSDQGGLYGYTF. CDR3 in DNA: TGTGCCAGCAGTGACCAGGGAGGACTCTATGGCTACACCTTC.

This clone was detected only once. The chain joins TRBV11-2 to TRBJ2-7, with D unclear. The CDR3 covers 14 residues. The germline CDR1 and CDR2 sequences are SGHAT and FQNNGV. The germline V and J ends were trimmed by 0 bases and 2 bases, with 8 bases remaining between them. CDR3 amino acids: CASSLEVGPYEQYF. The CDR3 bases are TGTGCCAGCAGCTTAGAGGTAGGCCCCTACGAGCAGTACTTC. Using reference TRBV11-2 and TRBJ2-7 for the parts outside the CDR3, the full variable domain is EAGVAQSPRYKIIEKRQSVAFWCNPISGHATLYWYQQILGQGPKLLIQFQNNGVVDDSQLPKDRFSAERLKGVDSTLKIQPAKLEDSAVYLCASSLEVGPYEQYFGPGTRLTVT.

This clone was observed a few times. The rearrangement joins TRBV4-1 to TRBJ1-5; D ambiguous. The CDR3 contains 14 residues. Deletions cut 4 bases from V and 3 bases from J, with 10 bases between. Germline CDR1 MGHRA, CDR2 YSYEKL. The CDR3 coding sequence is TGCGCCAGCAGCCTAGGGCGACACAATCAGCCCCAGCATTTT. The encoded protein is CASSLGRHNQPQHF.

The chain couples TRBV5-4 to TRBJ2-3; no clear D gene. CDR3 size: 14 residues. Between the trimmed V and J ends, which lost 2 bases and 2 bases, there was a span of 9 bases. Germline lookup yields CDR1 SGHNT and CDR2 YYREEE (reference sequence). CDR3 DNA: TGTGCCAGCAGCTTACGAGGCCTCACAGATACGCAGTATTTT. The encoded protein is CASSLRGLTDTQYF. The variable domain in full, completed from reference TRBV5-4 and TRBJ2-3, reads ETGVTQSPTHLIKTRGQQVTLRCSSQSGHNTVSWYQQALGQGPQFIFQYYREEENGRGNFPPRFSGLQFPNYSSELNVNALELDDSALYLCASSLRGLTDTQYFGPGTRLTVL.

The CDR3 DNA follows: TGTGCCAGCAGCCCAGTGAATCGTGAGCAGTTCTTC. This gives the protein CASSPVNREQFF. The V gene is TRBV7-2, the J gene TRBJ2-1; D unresolved. Germline V CDR1 and CDR2: SGHTA, FQGNSA. The CDR3 has 12 amino acids. V lost 5 bases to trimming and J lost 9 bases, with 11 bases between them.

The chain joins TRBV28 to TRBJ1-6, with a tentative D call TRBD1 (6 bases). The CDR3 consists of 16 residues. V was trimmed by 6 bases and J by 9 bases, leaving 21 bases between them. Germline V gene lookup returns CDR1 MDHEN and CDR2 SYDVKM. The CDR3 loop is CASRPGAGVFGSPLHF. DNA of the CDR3: TGTGCCAGCAGGCCTGGGGCAGGGGTGTTTGGTTCACCCCTCCACTTT. Full variable domain (remainder filled in from reference TRBV28 and TRBJ1-6): DVKVTQSSRYLVKRTGEKVFLECVQDMDHENMFWYRQDPGLGLRLIYFSYDVKMKEKGDIPEGYSVSREKKERFSLILESASTNQTSMYLCASRPGAGVFGSPLHFGNGTRLTVT.

This chain connects TRBV11-2 to TRBJ1-1; 10 nucleotides agree with TRBD1. This CDR3 spans 16 amino acids. After removal of 6 bases from V and 0 bases from J, the junction contained 7 bases not matched to a gene. The V gene's germline CDR1 is SGHAT and CDR2 FQNNGV. CDR3 region: CASSLGQGGMNTEAFF. CDR3 DNA: TGTGCCAGCAGTCTCGGACAGGGGGGAATGAACACTGAAGCTTTCTTT. Together with reference TRBV11-2 and TRBJ1-1, the CDR3 gives the full variable domain: EAGVAQSPRYKIIEKRQSVAFWCNPISGHATLYWYQQILGQGPKLLIQFQNNGVVDDSQLPKDRFSAERLKGVDSTLKIQPAKLEDSAVYLCASSLGQGGMNTEAFFGQGTRLTVV.